The clone carrying this T cell receptor beta chain was recorded a few times. TCRdb re-called the RT-PCR reads through MiXCR, storing one row per CDR3 protein. This sample has 550,000 to 750,000 distinct CDR3 sequences, with 14% found just once. Germline lookup yields CDR1 DFQATT and CDR2 SNEGSKA (reference sequence). V lost 6 bases and J lost 3, with 15 bases in between. The CDR3 runs to 13 residues. The TCR comes from a female donor in good health, serving as a healthy control. Sequencing input: memory CD4+ T cells from blood. J is TRBJ2-7 and V is TRBV20-1; possible D gene TRBD1, 5 bases. CDR3 loop: CSATEGAVYEQYF. The DNA for the CDR3 is TGCAGTGCCACGGAAGGGGCGGTCTACGAGCAGTACTTC.